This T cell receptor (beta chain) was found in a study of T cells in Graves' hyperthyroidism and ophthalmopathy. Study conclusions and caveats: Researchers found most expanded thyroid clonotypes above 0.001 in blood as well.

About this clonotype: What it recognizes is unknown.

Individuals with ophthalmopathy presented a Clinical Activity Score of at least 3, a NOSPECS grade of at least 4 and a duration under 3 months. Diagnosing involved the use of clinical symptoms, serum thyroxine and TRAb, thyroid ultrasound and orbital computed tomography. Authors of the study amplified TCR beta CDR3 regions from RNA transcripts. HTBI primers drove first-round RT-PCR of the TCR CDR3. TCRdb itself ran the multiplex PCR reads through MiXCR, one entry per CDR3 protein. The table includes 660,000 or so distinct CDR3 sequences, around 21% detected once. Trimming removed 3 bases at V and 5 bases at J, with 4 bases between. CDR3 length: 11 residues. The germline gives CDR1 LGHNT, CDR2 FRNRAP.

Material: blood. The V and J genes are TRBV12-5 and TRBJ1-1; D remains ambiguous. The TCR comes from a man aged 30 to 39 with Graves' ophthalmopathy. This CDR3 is CASGFGTEAFF. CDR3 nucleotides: TGTGCTAGTGGTTTTGGGACTGAAGCTTTCTTT.